The 24 T cell receptor beta chains below come from one sample, sequenced in a study of cytomegalovirus exposure and HLA in healthy donors. The protocol was immunoSEQ multiplex PCR, while the TCRdb copy is restricted to in-frame clones and leaves out a portion. The table lists about 130,000 clones, just under 85% of them singletons, with 25% to 30% in the top ten. The sequenced sample was PBMCs. These receptors originate from a man aged 25 to 40 in good health and CMV-seropositive.

This chain connects TRBV7-2 to TRBJ1-2, with TRBD1 identical over 8 bases. Per the germline V gene, CDR1 is SGHTA and CDR2 is FQGNSA. The J segment lost 1 base and the V segment lost 3 bases, leaving 7 bases of the junction unmatched. CDR3 length: 16 amino acids. CDR3: CASSLSGQGYNYGYTF. The CDR3 DNA is TGTGCCAGCAGCTTGTCCGGACAGGGTTATAACTATGGCTACACCTTC.

The chain combines TRBV7-9 with TRBJ2-7; 8 bases match TRBD1. The trim removed 5 bases at V and 6 bases at J, leaving 12 bases unmatched. CDR3 length equals 15 residues. Germline V CDR1 and CDR2: SEHNR, FQNEAQ (reference sequence). CDR3 in DNA: TGTGCCAGCAGCCCAAGGACAGGGCGTCCTTCCGAGCAGTACTTC. Its translation: CASSPRTGRPSEQYF. Together with reference TRBV7-9 and TRBJ2-7, the CDR3 gives the full variable domain: DTGVSQNPRHKITKRGQNVTFRCDPISEHNRLYWYRQTLGQGPEFLTYFQNEAQLEKSRLLSDRFSAERPKGSFSTLEIQRTEQGDSAMYLCASSPRTGRPSEQYFGPGTRLTVT.

This CDR3 reads CASSQDAQGSGNTIYF. In nucleotides, the CDR3 is TGCGCCAGCAGCCAAGATGCACAGGGCTCTGGAAACACCATATATTTT. V is TRBV4-3 and J is TRBJ1-3; a weak D match, TRBD1 (6 bases). V lost 0 bases and J lost 0, with 9 bases in between. This CDR3 contains 16 residues. Germline V gene sequence: CDR1 LGHNA, CDR2 YSLEER.

The CDR3 is CASSEAGRDTEAFF. CDR3 sequence (DNA): TGCGCCAGCAGTGAAGCAGGGAGGGACACTGAAGCTTTCTTT. J is TRBJ1-1 and V is TRBV10-1; TRBD1 might be the D (5 bases). Germline V gives CDR1 WNHNN, CDR2 SYGVQD (reference sequence). This CDR3 contains 14 residues. The germline V and J ends were trimmed by 3 bases and 3 bases, with 11 bases remaining between them.

The genes are TRBV5-6 and TRBJ1-1; no firm D call. CDR3 length: 15 amino acids. The germline V gene has CDR1 SGHDT and CDR2 YYEEEE. V was clipped by 7 bases and J by 4 bases, with 20 bases between them. The CDR3 loop is CASGRRLREGTEAFF. The DNA of the CDR3 is TGTGCCAGCGGGAGGAGGTTGAGGGAGGGCACTGAAGCTTTCTTT.

This sequence joins TRBV6-1 and TRBJ1-5; D remains ambiguous. The CDR3 runs to 14 residues. V lost 0 bases, J lost 6 bases, and 9 bases lay in between. The germline gives CDR1 MNHNS, CDR2 SASEGT. CDR3 DNA sequence: TGTGCCAGCAGTGAAGCTGCAAGGAGTCAGCCCCAGCATTTT. It translates to CASSEAARSQPQHF.

The chain recombines TRBV7-2 with TRBJ1-1, with D unresolved. V was shortened by 1 base and J by 3 bases, with 9 bases between the two germline ends. The CDR3 length is 14 residues. In germline, CDR1 is SGHTA, CDR2 FQGNSA. The chain's CDR3 is CASSLVPGYTEAFF. Here the CDR3 DNA reads TGTGCCAGCAGCTTAGTCCCAGGTTACACTGAAGCTTTCTTT.

The CDR3 protein is CASSTAGSRTGELFF. The DNA for the CDR3 is TGCGCCAGCAGCACCGCAGGGTCACGGACCGGGGAGCTGTTTTTT. This rearrangement joins TRBV5-1 to TRBJ2-2, with a possible D match to TRBD1 (5 bases). CDR1 and CDR2 (germline): SGHRS, YFSETQ. This CDR3 comprises 15 residues. V was clipped by 4 bases and J by 5 bases, with 15 bases between them.

The rearrangement joins TRBV11-2 to TRBJ2-7; D is undetermined. The germline V gene encodes CDR1 SGHAT and CDR2 FQNNGV. This CDR3 has 16 amino acids. The V end was cut by 4 bases, the J end by 1 base, with 17 bases between. The CDR3, as DNA: TGTGCCAGCAGCTCAAGGTTTTGGAGTAGTTCCTACGAGCAGTACTTC. It encodes CASSSRFWSSSYEQYF.

The J gene is TRBJ2-1, the V gene TRBV11-1; no clear D gene. CDR1 is SGHAT and CDR2 is FQDESV in the germline V gene (reference sequence). Deletions cut 3 bases from V and 8 bases from J, with 8 bases between. This CDR3 contains 12 residues. The CDR3 sequence is CASSLELDEQFF. The DNA for the CDR3 is TGTGCCAGCAGCTTGGAGTTGGATGAGCAGTTCTTC.

The chain uses TRBV10-1 and TRBJ2-2, with TRBD1 identical over 9 bases. With V trimmed by 6 bases and J by 3 bases, 8 bases remained unmatched. The CDR3 length is 16 residues. The germline gives CDR1 WNHNN, CDR2 SYGVQD (reference sequence). As DNA, the CDR3 is TGCGCCAGCAGCCTAACAGGGGGCGCGGACACCGGGGAGCTGTTTTTT. This sequence encodes CASSLTGGADTGELFF.

This clone is judged large. The CDR3 DNA reads as TGTGCCAGCAGCATCACCGGGACAGGGATTGAAAAACTGTTTTTT. Translated, it gives CASSITGTGIEKLFF. The V gene is TRBV7-9, the J gene TRBJ1-4; 9 bases are shared with TRBD1. J gave up 7 bases and V 5 bases, and 8 bases lay outside the gene matches. CDR1 and CDR2 from the germline V gene are SEHNR and FQNEAQ (reference sequence). The CDR3 has 15 amino acids.

The V and J genes are TRBV5-6 and TRBJ2-5, with D possibly matching TRBD1 (6 bases). This CDR3 contains 12 residues. Between the trimmed V and J ends, which lost 5 bases and 4 bases, there was a span of 9 bases. Germline CDR1 SGHDT, CDR2 YYEEEE. The CDR3 reads CASRGALETQYF. The CDR3, as DNA: TGTGCCAGCAGGGGGGCACTAGAGACCCAGTACTTC.

The chain links TRBV4-2 to TRBJ2-7; D call uncertain. Deletions cut 1 base from V and 2 bases from J, with 9 bases between. CDR1 and CDR2 (germline): LGHNA, YNFKEQ. This CDR3 has 14 amino acids. As DNA, the CDR3 is TGTGCCAGCAGCCAAGCGGTCCAACCCTACGAGCAGTACTTC. It yields the protein CASSQAVQPYEQYF.

The chain combines TRBV7-2 with TRBJ2-7, with TRBD2 identical over 9 bases. The CDR3 consists of 15 residues. Germline V gene sequence: CDR1 SGHTA, CDR2 FQGNSA. V shed 3 bases, J shed 7 bases, and the junction held 10 bases outside the gene matches. The CDR3 sequence: CASSLWREGPGEQYF. For the CDR3, the DNA is TGTGCCAGCAGCTTGTGGCGGGAGGGCCCGGGGGAGCAGTACTTC. Variable domain in full (rest from reference TRBV7-2 and TRBJ2-7): GAGVSQSPSNKVTEKGKDVELRCDPISGHTALYWYRQSLGQGLEFLIYFQGNSAPDKSGLPSDRFSAERTGGSVSTLTIQRTQQEDSAVYLCASSLWREGPGEQYFGPGTRLTVT.

Only one count was recorded for this clone. The V gene is TRBV7-2, the J gene TRBJ1-2, with D possibly matching TRBD1 (6 bases). There are 15 residues in the CDR3. The germline V gene has CDR1 SGHTA and CDR2 FQGNSA. V lost 5 bases, J lost 6 bases, and 19 bases lay in between. The CDR3 sequence: CASSEHTTGLDGYTF. CDR3 DNA sequence: TGTGCCAGCAGCGAACATACTACAGGGTTGGATGGCTACACCTTC.

The chain has TRBV7-8 and TRBJ2-5, with TRBD2 matching 7 bases. The CDR3 is 15 residues long. Trimming took 4 bases from V and 5 from J; bases not matched to a gene: 10. The V gene's germline CDR1 is SGHVS and CDR2 FQNEAQ. Here the CDR3 DNA reads TGTGCCAGCAGCTGGGGGGACTACTCTGGCGAGACCCAGTACTTC. Translating gives CASSWGDYSGETQYF. The complete variable domain, with remaining parts taken from reference TRBV7-8 and TRBJ2-5, reads GAGVSQSPRYKVAKRGQDVALRCDPISGHVSLFWYQQALGQGPEFLTYFQNEAQLDKSGLPSDRFFAERPEGSVSTLKIQRTQQEDSAVYLCASSWGDYSGETQYFGPGTRLLVL.

The CDR3 bases are TGTGCCAGCTCACCATCCAGGCGACCCCTGAACACCGGGGAGCTGTTTTTT. Its translation: CASSPSRRPLNTGELFF. The V gene is TRBV18, the J gene TRBJ2-2; D remains ambiguous. The CDR3 spans 17 residues. The germline V gene has CDR1 KGHSH and CDR2 LQKENI. Between the trimmed V and J ends, which lost 2 bases and 1 base, there was a span of 14 bases.

The chain combines TRBV19 with TRBJ2-1; possible D gene TRBD2, 6 bases. Deletions cut 0 bases from V and 2 bases from J, with 14 bases between. Per the germline V gene, CDR1 is LNHDA and CDR2 is SQIVND (reference sequence). This CDR3 spans 17 amino acids. The CDR3 region has the DNA TGTGCCAGTAGTATAGATGGCGGCGGGAACGCCTACAATGAGCAGTTCTTC. Translation gives CASSIDGGGNAYNEQFF. Looking up the rest from reference TRBV19 and TRBJ2-1 gives the full variable domain: DGGITQSPKYLFRKEGQNVTLSCEQNLNHDAMYWYRQDPGQGLRLIYYSQIVNDFQKGDIAEGYSVSREKKESFPLTVTSAQKNPTAFYLCASSIDGGGNAYNEQFFGPGTRLTVL.

Notes on this clone: This CDR3 is also generated by other DNA sequences in the sample. The chain links TRBV20-1 to TRBJ2-7, with D perhaps matching TRBD1 (6 bases). Germline V gives CDR1 DFQATT, CDR2 SNEGSKA (reference sequence). The CDR3 length is 11 residues. Trimming shortened V by 5 bases and J by 3 bases, and 8 bases separated the two germline ends. CDR3 DNA sequence: TGCAGTGCTTCGGACAGCTACGAGCAGTACTTC. Translation: CSASDSYEQYF.

The rearrangement joins TRBV11-1 to TRBJ2-7; D possibly corresponds to TRBD2 (8 bases). The V end was cut by 3 bases, the J end by 5 bases, with 14 bases between. The V gene's germline CDR1 is SGHAT and CDR2 FQDESV (reference sequence). The CDR3 runs 14 residues. CDR3 amino acids: CASSFREGANEQYF. CDR3 DNA sequence: TGTGCCAGCAGCTTCCGGGAGGGGGCCAACGAGCAGTACTTC. Together with reference TRBV11-1 and TRBJ2-7, the CDR3 gives the full variable domain: EAEVAQSPRYKITEKSQAVAFWCDPISGHATLYWYRQILGQGPELLVQFQDESVVDDSQLPKDRFSAERLKGVDSTLKIQPAELGDSAMYLCASSFREGANEQYFGPGTRLTVT.

This clone appeared a few times. This chain joins TRBV11-2 and TRBJ1-2; TRBD1 agrees at 10 bases. This CDR3 region has 13 residues. CDR1 and CDR2 (germline): SGHAT, FQNNGV. V trimming: 4 bases; J trimming: 7 bases; junction bases outside the gene matches: 3. The CDR3 reads CASSYGTGAGYTF. For the CDR3, the DNA is TGTGCCAGCAGCTATGGGACAGGGGCTGGCTACACCTTC.

The chain combines TRBV4-3 with TRBJ1-1; a weak D match, TRBD1 (5 bases). The CDR3 has 13 residues. The V gene's germline CDR1 is LGHNA and CDR2 YSLEER. Trimming removed 1 base from V and 6 bases from J, with 9 bases in between. CDR3 sequence: CASSQGRGSEAFF. The CDR3 nucleotides are TGCGCCAGCAGCCAAGGAAGGGGATCTGAAGCTTTCTTT.

The V and J genes are TRBV25-1 and TRBJ1-4; D gene uncertain. Between the trimmed V and J ends, which lost 7 bases and 0 bases, there was a span of 12 bases. Germline V gene data show CDR1 as MGHDK and CDR2 as SYGVNS. CDR3 length: 15 residues. The CDR3 spells CASTAAGTTNEKLFF. CDR3 bases: TGTGCCAGCACCGCGGCGGGGACAACTAATGAAAAACTGTTTTTT.